One sample yielded the 3 T cell receptor beta chains listed below, sequenced in a study of post-analysis software for immune sequencing data (dated by TCRdb to 2013 to 2016). Overall study outcomes, separate from this receptor: Four to six TRBV segments, including TRBV5-6, TRBV5-1 and TRBV20-1, were significantly more frequent in patients than controls.

For these TCRs, the target antigens are not known. Receptors were amplified or captured by PCR. The instrument given in TCRdb is Illumina HiSeq 2500. Unique molecular identifiers were incorporated into TCR beta cDNA libraries to reduce PCR and sequencing biases. TCRdb reran the public reads through fastp at Q25 and MiXCR, keeping productive beta chains. Rows merge per CDR3 protein into single entries with the most common DNA and genes. In this sample the table shows about 800,000 distinct CDR3 sequences, 25% to 30% of which occur a single time. The ten biggest clones cover more than 0.45% of the sample. Specimen: blood. Receptors were obtained from a girl between 10 and 17 years old with multiple sclerosis.

The chain employs TRBV5-1 and TRBJ2-7; D is possibly TRBD2 (6 bases). The V end lost 7 bases, the J end lost 7 bases, and 21 bases lay between the germline ends. CDR3 length: 14 amino acids. CDR1 SGHRS and CDR2 YFSETQ come from the germline V gene. The CDR3 bases are TGCGCCAGCCATCCGGGACTCAAAAACGATGAGCAGTACTTC. Protein: CASHPGLKNDEQYF.

The V gene is TRBV5-1, the J gene TRBJ2-5; D remains ambiguous. The CDR3 is made up of 15 amino acids. CDR1 is SGHRS and CDR2 is YFSETQ in the germline V gene. With 1 base removed from V and 0 bases from J, the gap between germline ends came to 10 bases. The CDR3: CASSLFRDNQETQYF. The DNA for the CDR3 is TGCGCCAGCAGCTTGTTTCGTGACAACCAAGAGACCCAGTACTTC.

This clonotype showed up many times. The V gene is TRBV20-1, the J gene TRBJ2-7; D is unclear. Trimming removed 6 bases from V and 3 bases from J, with 6 bases in between. The CDR3 is made up of 10 amino acids. Germline V gives CDR1 DFQATT, CDR2 SNEGSKA (reference sequence). The CDR3, as DNA: TGCAGTGCACCAATCTACGAGCAGTACTTC. Translating gives CSAPIYEQYF.